A selection of T cell receptor beta chains follows, all from one sample in a study of T cell repertoires in ileal Crohn's disease. Here immunoSEQ multiplex PCR was the method, and the copy in TCRdb shows in-frame clones only, minus some. The sample lists 25,000 to 30,000 clones; around three quarters were seen once. Sequencing was performed on ileal tissue. Receptor source: an adult with Crohn's disease. CDR3s include the opening cysteine and the closing phenylalanine or tryptophan. A D gene is named only where the DNA matches it firmly. Clone size, where shown, is once, few, many, or a class for clones that have expanded.

-,TRBD2,TRBJ2-1,TRBV9,TGTGCCAGCAGCGTAGAGAAAACGGCAGGGACTAGCGGGAGGTACAATGAGCAGTTCTTC,CASSVEKTAGTSGRYNEQFF
-,TRBD1,TRBJ2-1,TRBV13,TGTGCCAGCAGCCGACAGGGTCTCTATGAGCAGTTCTTC,CASSRQGLYEQFF
-,-,TRBJ2-2,TRBV5-4,TGTGCCAGCAGCTTGGCGGGGAACACCGGGGAGCTGTTTTTT,CASSLAGNTGELFF
-,-,TRBJ1-6,TRBV5-6,TGTGCCAGCAGCATGGGACGGAGCTCCTATAATTCACCCCTCCACTTT,CASSMGRSSYNSPLHF
-,-,TRBJ1-1,TRBV30,TGTGCCGCCCAGACTGGGTGGGTCACTGAAGCTTTCTTT,CAAQTGWVTEAFF
-,-,TRBJ2-7,TRBV5-1,TGCGCCAGCAGCCGGGACACTTCGGAAGGAGAGCAGTACTTC,CASSRDTSEGEQYF
-,-,TRBJ1-5,TRBV12-5,TGTGCTAGTGGTTTGCCCCCCCCGGGAGACCTCGGGAGACAGCCCCAGCATTTT,CASGLPPPGDLGRQPQHF
-,-,TRBJ1-1,TRBV7-9,TGTGCCAGCATAGTTCCAGGCAAGAACACTGAAGCTTTCTTT,CASIVPGKNTEAFF
medium-sized,-,TRBJ1-1,TRBV4-1,TGCGCCAGCAGCCAAGATAGACAGGTGAACACTGAAGCTTTCTTT,CASSQDRQVNTEAFF
-,TRBD1,TRBJ1-2,TRBV5-4,TGTGCCAGCAGCCCCGGGACAGGGGGTCGCGGCTACACCTTC,CASSPGTGGRGYTF
-,-,TRBJ1-2,TRBV15,TGTGCCACCAGCAGACCAGAAAGGGGATACTATGGCTACACCTTC,CATSRPERGYYGYTF
-,-,TRBJ1-4,TRBV7-9,TGTGCCAGCAGCTTAGATCCGTTTGATGAAAAACTGTTTTTT,CASSLDPFDEKLFF
once,-,TRBJ1-1,TRBV7-8,TGTGCCAGCAGCTTACGGGGTGAAGCTTTCTTT,CASSLRGEAFF
-,-,TRBJ2-7,TRBV2,TGTGCCAGCAGGCCGGGGGTACCAGGCGAGCAGTACTTC,CASRPGVPGEQYF
-,-,TRBJ1-3,TRBV9,TGTGCCAGCAGCCTCACAGACTCTGGAAACACCATATATTTT,CASSLTDSGNTIYF